Only a few counts were recorded for the clone carrying this TCR beta chain. Antigen specificity is unknown. Libraries were made from TCR beta cDNA, and they carried unique molecular identifiers. A population of roughly 0.85 to 11 million T cells gave rise to roughly 0.5 million cDNA molecules. One entry per CDR3 protein, called by TCRdb with MiXCR from the PCR reads. The sample shows some 450,000 distinct CDR3 sequences, less than 45% of them seen only once. The sample originates from a study of post-analysis software for immune sequencing data. Between the trimmed V and J ends, which lost 0 bases and 4 bases, there was a span of 7 bases. Germline CDR1 and CDR2: DFQATT and SNEGSKA (reference sequence). The CDR3 runs to 14 residues. Regarding the study as a whole: About five TRBV segments, including TRBV5-6, TRBV5-1 and TRBV20-1, were more frequent in patients than controls.

The receptor's source is a girl aged 10 to 17 with multiple sclerosis. Sequencing used blood. The chain recombines TRBV20-1 with TRBJ2-6; D unresolved. The CDR3 loop reads CSAREARGANVLTF. CDR3 DNA sequence: TGCAGTGCTAGAGAAGCACGGGGGGCCAACGTCCTGACTTTC.